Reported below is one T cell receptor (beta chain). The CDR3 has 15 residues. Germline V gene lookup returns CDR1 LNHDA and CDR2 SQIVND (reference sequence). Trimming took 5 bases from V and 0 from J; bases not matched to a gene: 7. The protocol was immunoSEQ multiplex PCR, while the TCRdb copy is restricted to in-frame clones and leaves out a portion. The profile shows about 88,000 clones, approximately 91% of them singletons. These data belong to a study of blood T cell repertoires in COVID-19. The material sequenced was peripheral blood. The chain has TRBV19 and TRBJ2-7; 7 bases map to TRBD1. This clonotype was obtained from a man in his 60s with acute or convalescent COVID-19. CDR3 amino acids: CASSVGGFSSYEQYF. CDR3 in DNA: TGTGCCAGTAGTGTAGGGGGCTTCAGCTCCTACGAGCAGTACTTC.